This passage covers 8 T cell receptor beta chains from one sample sequenced in a study of PD-1 blockade in classical Hodgkin lymphoma. Clones were read by immunoSEQ multiplex PCR, and TCRdb kept only the in-frame ones, dropping some. The sample shows some 26,000 clones, over 75% of them seen only once. Time point defined: cycle 4 day 1 (C4D1), after 6 weeks of nivolumab. Autologous stem cell transplantation was followed by relapse in every patient, and brentuximab vedotin exposure varied. Thawed PBMCs were the source of CD4+ T cells, purified by magnetic negative selection. Material: CD4+ T cells from blood, obtained before the fourth cycle of nivolumab. The origin of the receptors is a human donor with classical Hodgkin lymphoma.

The CDR3 loop reads CASSSQGAGAIGAFF. DNA for the CDR3: TGTGCCAGCAGCTCCCAGGGGGCTGGTGCTATCGGAGCTTTCTTT. The chain links TRBV7-2 to TRBJ1-1; 8 bases fit TRBD1. Trimming took 4 bases from V and 10 from J; bases not matched to a gene: 14. CDR1 is SGHTA and CDR2 is FQGNSA in the germline V gene. This CDR3 spans 15 amino acids.

This chain connects TRBV11-1 to TRBJ2-3; 7 nucleotides line up with TRBD2. Trimming took 2 bases from V and 1 from J; bases not matched to a gene: 3. Looked up from germline, CDR1 is SGHAT and CDR2 is FQDESV (reference sequence). The CDR3 has 15 residues. For the CDR3, the DNA is TGTGCCAGCAGCTTAAGTACTAGCGGCACAGATACGCAGTATTTT. As protein: CASSLSTSGTDTQYF. Drawing the rest from reference TRBV11-1 and TRBJ2-3, the complete variable domain is EAEVAQSPRYKITEKSQAVAFWCDPISGHATLYWYRQILGQGPELLVQFQDESVVDDSQLPKDRFSAERLKGVDSTLKIQPAELGDSAMYLCASSLSTSGTDTQYFGPGTRLTVL.

The chain is built from TRBV18 and TRBJ1-5; D not certain. The CDR3 covers 14 residues. Germline CDR1 is KGHSH and CDR2 is LQKENI. Trimming left V 5 bases short and J 1 base short, with 9 bases between. The CDR3 DNA sequence: TGTGCCAGCTCATCGAGTGACAGCAATCAGCCCCAGCATTTT. This gives the protein CASSSSDSNQPQHF.

The rearrangement joins TRBV30 to TRBJ1-3; D is unresolved. Germline values: CDR1 GTSNPN, CDR2 SVGIG (reference sequence). This CDR3 contains 13 residues. V was shortened by 5 bases and J by 0 bases, with 8 bases between the two germline ends. The chain's CDR3 is CAWDSFSGNTIYF. The CDR3 nucleotides read TGTGCCTGGGACTCATTCTCTGGAAACACCATATATTTT.

The chain links TRBV2 to TRBJ2-5; TRBD1 agrees at 9 bases. The trim removed 4 bases at V and 3 bases at J, leaving 9 bases unmatched. There are 16 residues in the CDR3. Looked up from germline, CDR1 is SNHLY and CDR2 is FYNNEI. The CDR3 sequence: CASSAVTGGLEETQYF. The CDR3 DNA reads as TGTGCCAGCAGTGCCGTGACAGGGGGTTTGGAAGAGACCCAGTACTTC.

V is TRBV29-1 and J is TRBJ1-1; D might be TRBD1 (6 bases). Germline CDR1 reads SQVTM; CDR2 reads ANQGSEA. The CDR3 has 13 amino acids. Trimming shortened V by 7 bases and J by 4 bases, and 16 bases separated the two germline ends. The CDR3 spells CSAGRGEGTEAFF. In DNA, the CDR3 is TGCAGCGCTGGCAGGGGTGAGGGCACTGAAGCTTTCTTT.

The chain has TRBV7-2 and TRBJ2-3; 9 bases agree with TRBD2. Germline V lookup: CDR1 SGHTA, CDR2 FQGNSA. V lost 1 base and J lost 5; bases outside the gene matches: 7. This CDR3 contains 16 residues. CDR3 sequence reads: CASSLVGRGGGDTQYF. The CDR3 DNA sequence: TGTGCCAGCAGCTTAGTAGGGCGGGGGGGCGGAGATACGCAGTATTTT.

The J gene is TRBJ2-7, the V gene TRBV5-1, with a tentative D call TRBD1 (6 bases). Germline CDR1 and CDR2: SGHRS and YFSETQ. The CDR3 contains 14 residues. V lost 2 bases and J 0 bases, leaving 9 bases between the germline ends. This chain's CDR3 is CASSLGDNSYEQYF. The DNA of the CDR3 is TGCGCCAGCAGCTTAGGGGACAACTCCTACGAGCAGTACTTC.